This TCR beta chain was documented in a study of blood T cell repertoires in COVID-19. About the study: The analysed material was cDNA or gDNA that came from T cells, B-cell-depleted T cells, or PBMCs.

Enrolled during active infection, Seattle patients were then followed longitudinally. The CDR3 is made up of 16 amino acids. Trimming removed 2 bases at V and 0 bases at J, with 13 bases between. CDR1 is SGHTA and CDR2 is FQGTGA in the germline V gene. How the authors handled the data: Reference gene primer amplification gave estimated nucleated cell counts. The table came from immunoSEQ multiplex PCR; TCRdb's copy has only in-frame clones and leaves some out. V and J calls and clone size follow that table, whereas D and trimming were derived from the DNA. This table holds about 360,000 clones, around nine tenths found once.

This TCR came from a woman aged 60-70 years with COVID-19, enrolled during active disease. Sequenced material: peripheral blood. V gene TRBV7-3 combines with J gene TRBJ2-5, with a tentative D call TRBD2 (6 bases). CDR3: CASSLGGTPYQETQYF. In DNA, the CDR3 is TGTGCCAGCAGCTTAGGTGGGACTCCTTACCAAGAGACCCAGTACTTC. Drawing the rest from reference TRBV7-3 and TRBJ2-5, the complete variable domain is GAGVSQTPSNKVTEKGKYVELRCDPISGHTALYWYRQSLGQGPEFLIYFQGTGAADDSGLPNDRFFAVRPEGSVSTLKIQRTERGDSAVYLCASSLGGTPYQETQYFGPGTRLLVL.